This TCR beta chain was recorded in a study of blood T cell repertoires in COVID-19 (dated by TCRdb to 2018 to 2020). Some background on the complete study: The collaborator samples originated in the United States, Italy and Spain and spanned the acute and convalescent phases of COVID-19. The prospective study material was composed of cDNA or gDNA derived from T cells, B-cell-depleted T cells, or PBMCs. The dataset comprised deeply sampled blood TCRbeta repertoires from subjects exposed to, actively infected with, or recovered from COVID-19. The repertoires were made available in a free public database intended to serve as a resource for research on the immune response to SARS-CoV-2. The samples were drawn from the first 160 participants of the ongoing ImmuneRACE study and from 950 to 1,500 subjects provided by 6 global collaborators. A de-identified subject ID, COVID-19 status, age in years and sex were almost always included in the sample metadata. Where available, HLA class I and class II types were taken from metadata supplied by the sample provider and were not determined by assay-based typing.

TCRbeta CDR3 regions were amplified from genomic DNA using the immunoSEQ Assay, a bias-controlled multiplex PCR. The authors' pipeline ran thus. The number of nucleated cells in each sample was estimated by amplification of reference gene primers within the assay. To quantify the absolute abundance of each unique TCRbeta CDR3 rearrangement, sequence reads were collapsed and filtered. Productive Simpson clonality was computed per sample as the square root of Simpson's diversity index over productive rearrangements. TCRdb re-hosts the immuneACCESS table, in-frame sequences only. Its copies lack some clones; in the studies checked, an unresolved V gene accounts for under half of them, and the cause for the rest is not known. Clonal size and the V and J genes are those of that table, whereas D and trimming came from the DNA. This sample has 100,000 or so clones in its table, and around 81% of those were observed once. The ten largest make up 9.4% of the sample.

As regards this clone: The antigen it recognizes is unknown. Per-base qualities were not stored, and no clone one base away is much larger.

Sequences SGDLS (CDR1) and YYNGEE (CDR2) are obtained from the germline V gene. The V and J ends are trimmed by 4 bases and 1 base, leaving 14 bases between them. From the cysteine up to the phenylalanine, the CDR3 has a length of 15 residues. Only CDR3 DNA remains: 45 bases, in frame from the first base. Each collaborating institution followed its own protocols to collect whole blood in K2EDTA tubes. For TCRbeta analysis, collaborators shipped samples in one of three forms: frozen whole blood, isolated PBMCs, or DNA extracted from either of those sample types. Paper-wide results and their limitations: How much clinical and demographic metadata was included differed by source and by participant, and the metadata was provided uncurated.

Sequencing was done on a sample of peripheral blood. The sequence came from a woman aged 70-85 years with acute or convalescent COVID-19. The chain links TRBV9 with TRBJ2-5; a weak D assignment points to TRBD2 (6 bases agree). At the DNA level, the sequence is TGTGCCAGCAGCCCCCAACCCGGGAGCCAAGAGACCCAGTACTTC. Its amino acids are CASSPQPGSQETQYF.